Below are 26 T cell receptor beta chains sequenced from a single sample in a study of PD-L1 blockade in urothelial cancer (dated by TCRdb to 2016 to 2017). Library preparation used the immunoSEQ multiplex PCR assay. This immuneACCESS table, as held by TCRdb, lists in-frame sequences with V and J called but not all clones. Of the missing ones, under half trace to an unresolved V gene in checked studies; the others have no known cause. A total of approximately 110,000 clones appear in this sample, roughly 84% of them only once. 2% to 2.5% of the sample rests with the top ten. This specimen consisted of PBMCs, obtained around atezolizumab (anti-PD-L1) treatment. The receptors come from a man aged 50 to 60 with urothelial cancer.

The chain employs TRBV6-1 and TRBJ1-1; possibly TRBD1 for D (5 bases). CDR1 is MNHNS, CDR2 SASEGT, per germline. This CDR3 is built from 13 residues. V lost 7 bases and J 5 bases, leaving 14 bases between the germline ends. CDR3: CASTQGRVTEAFF. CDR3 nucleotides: TGTGCCAGCACCCAGGGCAGGGTTACTGAAGCTTTCTTT.

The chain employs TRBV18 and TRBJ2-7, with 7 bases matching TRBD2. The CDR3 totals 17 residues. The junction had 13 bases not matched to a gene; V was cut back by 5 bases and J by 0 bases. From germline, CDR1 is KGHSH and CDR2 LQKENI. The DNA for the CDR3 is TGTGCCAGCTCAAAACGGTCTAGCGGTGATAGCTCCTACGAGCAGTACTTC. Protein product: CASSKRSSGDSSYEQYF.

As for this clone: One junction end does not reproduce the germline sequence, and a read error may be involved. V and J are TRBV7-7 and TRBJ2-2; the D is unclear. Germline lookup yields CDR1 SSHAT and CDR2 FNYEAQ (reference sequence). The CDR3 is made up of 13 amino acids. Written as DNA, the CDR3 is TGTGCTAGCAGCCGACTGAACACCGGGGAGCTGTTTTTT. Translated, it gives CASSRLNTGELFF.

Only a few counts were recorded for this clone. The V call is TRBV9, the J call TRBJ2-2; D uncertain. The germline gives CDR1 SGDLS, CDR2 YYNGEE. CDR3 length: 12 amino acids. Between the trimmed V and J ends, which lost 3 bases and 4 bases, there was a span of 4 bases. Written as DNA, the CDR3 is TGTGCCAGCAGCGCTCTCACCGGGGAGCTGTTTTTT. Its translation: CASSALTGELFF.

CDR3 protein: CASSLAKTQINYGYTF. As DNA, the CDR3 is TGTGCCAGCAGCTTAGCAAAGACACAAATTAACTATGGCTACACCTTC. V gene TRBV7-9 combines with J gene TRBJ1-2; D is undetermined. The CDR3 totals 16 residues. Trimming left V 0 bases short and J 1 base short, with 12 bases between. CDR1 is SEHNR, CDR2 FQNEAQ, per germline (reference sequence). Filled out from reference TRBV7-9 and TRBJ1-2, the complete variable domain reads DTGVSQNPRHKITKRGQNVTFRCDPISEHNRLYWYRQTLGQGPEFLTYFQNEAQLEKSRLLSDRFSAERPKGSFSTLEIQRTEQGDSAMYLCASSLAKTQINYGYTFGSGTRLTVV.

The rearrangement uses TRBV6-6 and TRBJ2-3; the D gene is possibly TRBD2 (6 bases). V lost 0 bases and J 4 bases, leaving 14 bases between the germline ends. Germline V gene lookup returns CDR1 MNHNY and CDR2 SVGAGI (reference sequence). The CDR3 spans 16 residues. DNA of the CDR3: TGTGCCAGCAGTTACTCGGCGGGGCGCTGGGCAGATACGCAGTATTTT. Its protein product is CASSYSAGRWADTQYF.

This CDR3 reads CASSLGRDRPPSNYGYTF. The DNA of the CDR3 is TGTGCCAGCAGCTTAGGCCGGGACAGGCCTCCATCTAACTATGGCTACACCTTC. The V and J genes are TRBV7-8 and TRBJ1-2; 8 bases are a match to TRBD1. Germline V gives CDR1 SGHVS, CDR2 FQNEAQ. V gave up 1 base and J gave up 0 bases; unmatched junction bases: 10. The CDR3 has 18 amino acids.

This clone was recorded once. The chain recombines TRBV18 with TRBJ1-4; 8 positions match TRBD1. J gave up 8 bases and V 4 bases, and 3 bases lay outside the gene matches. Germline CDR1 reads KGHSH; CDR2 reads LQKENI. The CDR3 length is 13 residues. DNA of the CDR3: TGTGCCAGCTCACTCACAGGGGGAGAAAAACTGTTTTTT. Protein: CASSLTGGEKLFF.

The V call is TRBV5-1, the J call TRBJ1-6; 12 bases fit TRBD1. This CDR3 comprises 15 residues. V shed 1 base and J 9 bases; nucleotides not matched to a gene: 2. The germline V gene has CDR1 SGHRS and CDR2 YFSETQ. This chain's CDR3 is CASSLQGQGASPLHF. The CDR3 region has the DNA TGCGCCAGCAGCTTGCAGGGACAGGGGGCTTCACCCCTCCACTTT.

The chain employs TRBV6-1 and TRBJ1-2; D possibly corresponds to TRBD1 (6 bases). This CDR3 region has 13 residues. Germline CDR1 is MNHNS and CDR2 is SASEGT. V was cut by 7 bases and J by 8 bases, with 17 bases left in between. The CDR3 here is CASTLQGRGGYTF. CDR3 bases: TGTGCCAGCACACTTCAGGGGAGAGGCGGCTACACCTTC.

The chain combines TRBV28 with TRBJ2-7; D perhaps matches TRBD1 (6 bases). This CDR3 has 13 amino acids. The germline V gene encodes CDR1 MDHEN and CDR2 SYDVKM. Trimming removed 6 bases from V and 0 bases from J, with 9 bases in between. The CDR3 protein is CASSRDISYEQYF. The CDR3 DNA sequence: TGTGCCAGCAGCCGGGACATCTCCTACGAGCAGTACTTC.

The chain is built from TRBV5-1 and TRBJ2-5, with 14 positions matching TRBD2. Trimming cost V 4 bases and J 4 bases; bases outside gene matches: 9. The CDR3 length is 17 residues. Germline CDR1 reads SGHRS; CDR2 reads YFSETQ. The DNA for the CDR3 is TGCGCCAGCAGCAAACCGGGACTAGCGGGAGTGGGAGAGACCCAGTACTTC. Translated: CASSKPGLAGVGETQYF.

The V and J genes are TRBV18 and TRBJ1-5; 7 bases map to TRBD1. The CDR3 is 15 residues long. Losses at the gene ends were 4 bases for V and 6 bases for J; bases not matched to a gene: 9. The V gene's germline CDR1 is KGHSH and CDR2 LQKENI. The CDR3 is CASSRSGTEGQPQHF. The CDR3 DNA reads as TGTGCCAGCTCACGATCCGGGACAGAGGGTCAGCCCCAGCATTTT.

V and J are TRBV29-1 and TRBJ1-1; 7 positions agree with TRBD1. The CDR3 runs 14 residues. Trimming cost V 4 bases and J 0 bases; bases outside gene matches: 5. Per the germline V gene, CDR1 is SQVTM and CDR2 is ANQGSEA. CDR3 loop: CSVAGQIMNTEAFF. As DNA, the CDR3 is TGCAGCGTTGCGGGACAGATAATGAACACTGAAGCTTTCTTT.

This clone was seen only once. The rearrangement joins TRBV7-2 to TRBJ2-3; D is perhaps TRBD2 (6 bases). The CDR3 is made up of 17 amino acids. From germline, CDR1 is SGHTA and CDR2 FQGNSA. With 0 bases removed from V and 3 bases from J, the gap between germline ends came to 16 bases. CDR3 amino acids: CASSLAPGVLGTDTQYF. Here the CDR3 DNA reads TGTGCCAGCAGCTTAGCGCCGGGGGTATTAGGGACAGATACGCAGTATTTT.

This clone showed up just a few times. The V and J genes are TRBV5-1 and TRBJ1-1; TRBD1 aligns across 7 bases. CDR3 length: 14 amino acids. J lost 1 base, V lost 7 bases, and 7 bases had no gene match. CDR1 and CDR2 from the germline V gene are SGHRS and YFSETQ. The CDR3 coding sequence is TGCGCCAGCGCTTCGGGACAGACGAACACTGAAGCTTTCTTT. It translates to CASASGQTNTEAFF.

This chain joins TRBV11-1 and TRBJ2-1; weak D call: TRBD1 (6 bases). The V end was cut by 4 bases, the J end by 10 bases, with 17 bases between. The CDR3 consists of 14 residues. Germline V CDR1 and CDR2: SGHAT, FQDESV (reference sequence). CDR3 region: CASSWAPGQWEQFF. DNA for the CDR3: TGTGCCAGCAGCTGGGCTCCGGGACAATGGGAGCAGTTCTTC.

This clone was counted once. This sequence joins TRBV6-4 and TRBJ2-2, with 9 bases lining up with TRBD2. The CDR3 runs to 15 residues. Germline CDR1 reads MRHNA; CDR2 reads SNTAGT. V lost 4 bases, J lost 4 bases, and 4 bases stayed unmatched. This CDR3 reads CASSALAGTTGELFF. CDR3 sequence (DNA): TGTGCCAGCAGTGCTCTAGCGGGAACCACCGGGGAGCTGTTTTTT.

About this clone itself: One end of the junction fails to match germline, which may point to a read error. CDR3 protein: CASSYRGQEPLF. CDR3 bases: TGTGCCAGTAGTTACAGGGGGCAAGAGCCTCTCTTC. This rearrangement joins TRBV19 to TRBJ2-1, with 9 bases fitting TRBD1. Per germline, CDR1 LNHDA and CDR2 SQIVND (reference sequence). The CDR3 has 12 amino acids.

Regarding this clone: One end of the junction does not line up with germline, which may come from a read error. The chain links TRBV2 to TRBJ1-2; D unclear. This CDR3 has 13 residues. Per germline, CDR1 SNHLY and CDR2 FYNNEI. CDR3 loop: CASSEAANSGYTF. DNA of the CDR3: TGTGCCAGCAGTGAAGCAGCAAACTCTGGCTACACCTTC.

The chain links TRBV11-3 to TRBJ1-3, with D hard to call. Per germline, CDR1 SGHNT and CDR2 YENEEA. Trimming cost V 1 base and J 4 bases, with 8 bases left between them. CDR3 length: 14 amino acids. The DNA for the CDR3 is TGTGCCAGCAGCTTAGGTCCACAGGGAAACACCATATATTTT. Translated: CASSLGPQGNTIYF.

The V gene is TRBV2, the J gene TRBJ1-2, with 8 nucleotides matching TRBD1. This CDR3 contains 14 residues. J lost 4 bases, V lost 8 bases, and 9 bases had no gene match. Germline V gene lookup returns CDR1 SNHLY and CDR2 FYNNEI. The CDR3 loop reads CASRDRPTSYGYTF. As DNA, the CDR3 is TGTGCCAGCCGGGACAGGCCTACTTCCTATGGCTACACCTTC. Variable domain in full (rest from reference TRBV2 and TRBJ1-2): EPEVTQTPSHQVTQMGQEVILRCVPISNHLYFYWYRQILGQKVEFLVSFYNNEISEKSEIFDDQFSVERPDGSNFTLKIRSTKLEDSAMYFCASRDRPTSYGYTFGSGTRLTVV.

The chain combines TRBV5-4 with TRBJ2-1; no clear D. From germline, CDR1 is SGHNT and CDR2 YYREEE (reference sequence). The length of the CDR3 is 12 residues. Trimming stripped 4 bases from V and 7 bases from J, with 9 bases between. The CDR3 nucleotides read TGTGCCAGCAGCCACCCCCGGAATGAGCAGTTCTTC. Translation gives CASSHPRNEQFF.

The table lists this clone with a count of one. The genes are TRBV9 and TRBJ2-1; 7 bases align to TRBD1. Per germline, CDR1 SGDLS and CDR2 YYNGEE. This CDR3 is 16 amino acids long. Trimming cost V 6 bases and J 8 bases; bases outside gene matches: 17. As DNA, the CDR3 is TGTGCCAGCACGGAGACAGGGTCTTCCCTTCCCTATGAGCAGTTCTTC. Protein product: CASTETGSSLPYEQFF.

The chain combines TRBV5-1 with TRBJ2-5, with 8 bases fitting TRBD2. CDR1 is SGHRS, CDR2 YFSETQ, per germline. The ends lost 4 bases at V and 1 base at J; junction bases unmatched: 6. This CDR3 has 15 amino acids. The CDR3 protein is CASSREGRTQETQYF. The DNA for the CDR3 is TGCGCCAGCAGCCGGGAGGGCCGGACCCAAGAGACCCAGTACTTC. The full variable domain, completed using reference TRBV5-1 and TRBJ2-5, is KAGVTQTPRYLIKTRGQQVTLSCSPISGHRSVSWYQQTPGQGLQFLFEYFSETQRNKGNFPGRFSGRQFSNSRSEMNVSTLELGDSALYLCASSREGRTQETQYFGPGTRLLVL.

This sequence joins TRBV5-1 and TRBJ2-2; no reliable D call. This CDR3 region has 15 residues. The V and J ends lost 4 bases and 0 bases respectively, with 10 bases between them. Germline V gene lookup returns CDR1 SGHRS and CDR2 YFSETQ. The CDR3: CASSPLQTNTGELFF. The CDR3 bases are TGCGCCAGCAGCCCGCTCCAGACGAACACCGGGGAGCTGTTTTTT.